These T cell receptor beta chains were read from a single sample in a study of cytomegalovirus exposure and HLA in healthy donors. Using immunoSEQ multiplex PCR, the repertoire was profiled, and TCRdb retains in-frame clones only, with some absent. This table has approximately 190,000 clones, about 87% appearing once. The sample taken for sequencing was PBMCs. The receptors originated from a man aged 30 to 45 in good health and CMV-seronegative. CDR3s include the opening cysteine and the closing phenylalanine or tryptophan. D genes are given only for firm matches. Clone size, where shown, is once, few, many, or a class for clones that have expanded.

clone_size j_call d_call v_call cdr3_nt cdr3_aa
NA TRBJ2-7 TRBD1 TRBV18 TGTGCCAGCTCACGGGGGACAGCCTACGAGCAGTACTTC CASSRGTAYEQYF
NA TRBJ2-1 TRBD2 TRBV9 TGTGCCAGCAGGACTAGCGGGGGCCGTTACAATGAGCAGTTCTTC CASRTSGGRYNEQFF
NA TRBJ2-1 NA TRBV28 TGTGCCAGCAGTTCCCTGGGACAAGGACCCGACAATGAGCAGTTCTTC CASSSLGQGPDNEQFF
NA TRBJ1-4 TRBD1 TRBV6-1 TGTGCCAGCAGGCACAGGGGGCGGGGTGAAAAACTGTTTTTT CASRHRGRGEKLFF
once TRBJ2-3 NA TRBV2 TGTGCCAGCAGTCGGCGCGGGGCGGTAGATACGCAGTATTTT CASSRRGAVDTQYF
NA TRBJ1-2 TRBD1 TRBV6-1 TGTGCCAGCAGGACAGGGGGCGAATGGGGCTACACCTTC CASRTGGEWGYTF
NA TRBJ1-2 NA TRBV9 TGTGCCGTCAGGCAGGGAACGGGCGGCTACACCTTC CAVRQGTGGYTF
NA TRBJ2-5 TRBD2 TRBV28 TGTGCCAGCAGCCAACTCGGGACTAGCGGAAAAGAGACCCAGTACTTC CASSQLGTSGKETQYF
NA TRBJ1-1 NA TRBV9 TGTGCCAGCAGCGTAGTTTCAGTAAACACTGAAGCTTTCTTT CASSVVSVNTEAFF
NA TRBJ2-7 NA TRBV25-1 TGTGCCAGCAGTGAATCTGGAGTTCCCTACGAGCAGTACTTC CASSESGVPYEQYF
NA TRBJ1-5 TRBD1 TRBV7-2 TGTGCCAGCAGCCTCGGACAGGGTAGTCAGCCCCAGCATTTT CASSLGQGSQPQHF
NA TRBJ2-1 NA TRBV7-8 TGTGCCAGCAGCTTGATTGGTAGCAGGACTACGGTGGATGAGCAGTTCTTC CASSLIGSRTTVDEQFF
NA TRBJ2-2 NA TRBV5-1 TGCGCCAGCAGCTTGGCCTTTACAGAAAACACCGGGGAGCTGTTTTTT CASSLAFTENTGELFF
NA TRBJ2-3 NA TRBV9 TGTGCCAGCAGCGTAGCTCTAGATACGCAGTATTTT CASSVALDTQYF
NA TRBJ2-7 TRBD2 TRBV5-1 TGCGCCAGCAGCGTAGAGCGGGAGGTCCGGGGCTCCGAGCAGTACTTC CASSVEREVRGSEQYF
few TRBJ2-5 TRBD1 TRBV10-2 TGCGCCAGCAGTTCGTCCTTGGGACAGCCCTCCCAGTACTTC CASSSSLGQPSQYF
NA TRBJ2-2 NA TRBV7-9 TGTGCCAGCAGCGACGACCCTGGGGGGTCCGGGGAGCTGTTTTTT CASSDDPGGSGELFF
few TRBJ2-1 NA TRBV4-3 TGCGCCAGCAGCCAAGTTACAGGCACTGCTGAGCAGTTCTTC CASSQVTGTAEQFF
NA TRBJ1-2 NA TRBV29-1 TGCAGCGTTGAACATAGTGGGGGCACTCACTATGGCTACACCTTC CSVEHSGGTHYGYTF
NA TRBJ2-7 TRBD1 TRBV2 TGTGCCGGCGGGACAGGGGTCGCCCAGGGGGAGCAGTACTTC CAGGTGVAQGEQYF
NA TRBJ1-4 NA TRBV6-1 TGTGCCAGCAGTCAGGGGTGGGATGAAAAACTGTTTTTT CASSQGWDEKLFF
NA TRBJ1-2 NA TRBV11-2 TGTGCCAGCAGCCGACAGGTCGTGGAGGGCTACACCTTC CASSRQVVEGYTF
NA TRBJ1-5 NA TRBV11-2 TGTGCCAGCAGCTTAGAGAGGGTAGGGCAGCCCCAGCATTTT CASSLERVGQPQHF
NA TRBJ2-1 NA TRBV5-1 TGCGCCAGCAGCTCGGGTCAGGAGGATGAGCAGTTCTTC CASSSGQEDEQFF
NA TRBJ2-1 NA TRBV7-6 TGTGCCAGCAGCTCCCCAGAGGGCAGGGGCCTTGACAATGAGCAGTTCTTC CASSSPEGRGLDNEQFF
NA TRBJ2-5 NA TRBV7-2 TGTGCCAGCAGCTTAACTCGGACGGACAAAGAGACCCAGTACTTC CASSLTRTDKETQYF
NA TRBJ1-5 NA TRBV18 TGTGCCAGCTCACGAGATCAGGGTAGCAATCAGCCCCAGCATTTT CASSRDQGSNQPQHF
NA TRBJ1-1 NA TRBV6-1 TGTGCCAGCAGGACAGGTGCTCAAAACACTGAAGCTTTCTTT CASRTGAQNTEAFF
NA TRBJ2-7 TRBD1 TRBV6-6 TGTGCCAGCAGATTTCTGGACAGGATTGCCTACGAGCAGTACTTC CASRFLDRIAYEQYF
NA TRBJ1-2 NA TRBV7-9 TGTGCCAGCACCCCAGGCGTCTACACCTTC CASTPGVYTF
NA TRBJ1-6 TRBD1 TRBV18 TGTGCCAGCTCACCGGACAGGGCTGGCAATTCACCCCTCCACTTT CASSPDRAGNSPLHF
NA TRBJ2-2 NA TRBV18 TGTGCCAGCTCACGTGGAGGGAGTGATGGGGAGCTGTTTTTT CASSRGGSDGELFF
NA TRBJ2-3 NA TRBV2 TGTGCCAGCACTGCACAGCCAACTAGCACAGATACGCAGTATTTT CASTAQPTSTDTQYF
NA TRBJ1-4 NA TRBV10-3 TGTGCCACCGCAAGAGGAGGGTCTAATGAAAAACTGTTTTTT CATARGGSNEKLFF
NA TRBJ2-7 TRBD1 TRBV6-5 TGTGCCAGCACTTATGGACAGGGTTACGAGCAGTACTTC CASTYGQGYEQYF
NA TRBJ1-2 NA TRBV19 TGTGCCAGTAGGCTTGAGCGCGGAGACTATGGCTACACCTTC CASRLERGDYGYTF
NA TRBJ2-3 TRBD1 TRBV7-2 TGTGCCAGCAGCTTTGGTTCTAACAGGGGTACGCAGTATTTT CASSFGSNRGTQYF
NA TRBJ2-2 TRBD2 TRBV5-1 TGCGCCAGCAGCGTTGGGTTGGCGGGAGCGGACGGGGAGCTGTTTTTT CASSVGLAGADGELFF
NA TRBJ2-5 NA TRBV7-2 TGTGCCAGCAGCTTCGGACTGGCAGAGACCCAGTACTTC CASSFGLAETQYF
NA TRBJ2-2 TRBD2 TRBV5-1 TGCGCCAGCAGCTTGGAGCCTAGCGGGAGGACCAGGGTGAACACCGGGGAGCTGTTTTTT CASSLEPSGRTRVNTGELFF
NA TRBJ2-5 NA TRBV6-5 TGTGCCAGCCGAAGGACAATCCAAGAGACCCAGTACTTC CASRRTIQETQYF
NA TRBJ2-5 NA TRBV28 TGTGCCACATCATACAGGGTGGAAGAGACCCAGTACTTC CATSYRVEETQYF
NA TRBJ2-2 NA TRBV9 TGTGCCAGCAGCCCCTTTTCGGGGAACACCGGGGAGCTGTTTTTT CASSPFSGNTGELFF
NA TRBJ2-7 TRBD2 TRBV7-2 TGTGCCAGCAGCCCTAGCGGGGGTTACGAGCAGTACTTC CASSPSGGYEQYF
few TRBJ2-1 NA TRBV4-1 TGCGCCAGCAGCCGAGAGGAGACCAATGAGCAGTTCTTC CASSREETNEQFF
NA TRBJ2-6 TRBD1 TRBV5-1 TGCGCCAGCAGCTTGGCGAGTCCCGGGACAGTTTCTGGGGCCAACGTCCTGACTTTC CASSLASPGTVSGANVLTF
NA TRBJ2-5 NA TRBV7-9 TGTTCCAGCAGCTTAGCTGGACAGCTTTCGGAGACCCAGTACTTC CSSSLAGQLSETQYF
NA TRBJ1-1 NA TRBV9 TGTGCCAGCAGCGTGACCAGCGCTAAGGAAGCTTTCTTT CASSVTSAKEAFF
NA TRBJ2-1 NA TRBV14 TGTGCCAGCAGCCAAGGACAGGGACTGAGAAATGAGCAGTTCTTC CASSQGQGLRNEQFF
NA TRBJ2-2 TRBD2 TRBV11-2 TGTGCCAGCAGCCCGACTAGCGGGGTCACCGGGGAGCTGTTTTTT CASSPTSGVTGELFF